This entry features one TCR beta chain sequence. Its antigen remains unknown. Losses at the gene ends were 4 bases for V and 4 bases for J; bases not matched to a gene: 19. CDR1 KGHSH and CDR2 LQKENI come from the germline V gene. CDR3 length: 19 residues. This entry comes from a study of cytomegalovirus exposure and HLA in healthy donors. As for the study in general: A data release that came early held around 85 million unique TCRs from HLA-typed donors. Study results and limitations: In presence/absence analyses, roughly uniform sequencing depth across donors was assumed.

In the PCR, 60 Vbeta and 13 Jbeta primers were used. Using immunoSEQ multiplex PCR, the repertoire was profiled, and TCRdb retains in-frame clones only, with some absent. Among about 110,000 clones listed, over 60% were seen once. Though probably carrying unrecorded immune exposures, donors were nominally healthy at sampling. The source is a woman aged 55-70 years in good health and CMV-seropositive. The chain combines TRBV18 with TRBJ1-1; TRBD1 agrees at 9 bases. The sequenced sample was PBMCs. CDR3 sequence: CASSLRDPRGTGYGTEAFF. CDR3 nucleotides: TGTGCCAGCTCACTCCGGGATCCCCGTGGGACAGGGTACGGCACTGAAGCTTTCTTT.